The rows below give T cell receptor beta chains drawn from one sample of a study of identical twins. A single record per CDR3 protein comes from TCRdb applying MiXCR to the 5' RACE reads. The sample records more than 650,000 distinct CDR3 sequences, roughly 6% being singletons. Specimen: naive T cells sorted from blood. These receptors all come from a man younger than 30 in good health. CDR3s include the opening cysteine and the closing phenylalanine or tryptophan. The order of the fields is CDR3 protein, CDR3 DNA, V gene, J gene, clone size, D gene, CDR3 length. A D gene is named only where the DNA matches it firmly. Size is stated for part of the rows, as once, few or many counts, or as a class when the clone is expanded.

CASRRGQGSSYEQYF,TGTGCCAGCAGACGAGGACAGGGGAGCTCCTACGAGCAGTACTTC,TRBV6-1,TRBJ2-7,many,TRBD1,15
CASSLLPGQPPYEQYF,TGTGCCAGCAGCTTATTACCGGGACAGCCCCCCTACGAGCAGTACTTC,TRBV7-2,TRBJ2-7,few,TRBD1,16
CAGSGTHSTDTQYF,TGTGCCGGTTCCGGGACTCACAGCACAGATACGCAGTATTTT,TRBV11-2,TRBJ2-3,few,.,14
CASSSSAGYGNTIYF,TGTGCCAGCAGTTCCTCGGCGGGGTATGGAAACACCATATATTTT,TRBV12-3/TRBV12-4,TRBJ1-3,few,.,15
CATSDPGLAGVDEQFF,TGTGCCACCAGTGACCCGGGACTAGCGGGAGTGGATGAGCAGTTCTTC,TRBV24-1,TRBJ2-1,many,TRBD2,16
CATSRERGGGSTDTQYF,TGTGCCACCAGCAGAGAACGGGGGGGTGGGAGCACAGATACGCAGTATTTT,TRBV15,TRBJ2-3,.,TRBD2,17
CASSLMGNRQETQYF,TGTGCCAGCAGTTTAATGGGGAACAGACAAGAGACCCAGTACTTC,TRBV12-3/TRBV12-4,TRBJ2-5,many,.,15
CASSLSRVGRSYEQYF,TGTGCCAGCAGTTTGTCACGGGTTGGGCGCTCCTACGAGCAGTACTTC,TRBV27,TRBJ2-7,few,.,16
CASSLARRIAGGSTDTQYF,TGTGCCAGCAGCTTAGCTCGACGAATCGCGGGAGGTAGCACAGATACGCAGTATTTT,TRBV7-8,TRBJ2-3,many,TRBD2,19
CASSELRGLGETQYF,TGCGCCAGCAGTGAGTTGAGGGGGCTCGGAGAGACCCAGTACTTC,TRBV10-2,TRBJ2-5,.,TRBD1,15
CASSQVGFGLAGGNEQFF,TGCGCCAGCAGCCAAGTCGGGTTCGGACTAGCGGGAGGCAATGAGCAGTTCTTC,TRBV4-1,TRBJ2-1,many,TRBD2,18
CASSPLSGTSGRYEQYF,TGTGCCAGCAGCCCTCTTTCCGGGACTAGTGGACGATACGAGCAGTACTTC,TRBV14,TRBJ2-7,.,TRBD2,17
CASSLVATGAYNEQFF,TGCGCCAGCAGCTTGGTTGCGACGGGGGCCTACAATGAGCAGTTCTTC,TRBV5-1,TRBJ2-1,many,.,16
CASTVLAGGNLAKNIQYF,TGTGCCAGCACCGTACTAGCGGGAGGGAATCTAGCCAAAAACATTCAGTACTTC,TRBV6-1,TRBJ2-4,few,TRBD2,18
CSARTTEGTQYF,TGCAGTGCTAGAACGACAGAGGGTACGCAGTATTTT,TRBV20-1,TRBJ2-3,many,.,12
CSVSPSEYEQYF,TGCAGCGTTTCCCCGTCGGAATACGAGCAGTACTTC,TRBV29-1,TRBJ2-7,many,.,12
CASSPSGFIQYF,TGTGCCAGCTCACCATCCGGGTTCATACAGTACTTC,TRBV18,TRBJ2-4,.,.,12
CASSSGLAGVGEQYF,TGCGCCAGCAGCTCTGGACTAGCGGGAGTCGGTGAGCAGTACTTC,TRBV5-1,TRBJ2-7,many,TRBD2,15
CSVEDTGTYEQYF,TGCAGCGTTGAAGACACAGGGACTTACGAGCAGTACTTC,TRBV29-1,TRBJ2-7,many,.,13
CASSLGLGKPDTQYF,TGTGCCAGCAGCTTGGGTCTGGGGAAGCCAGATACGCAGTATTTT,TRBV7-3,TRBJ2-3,.,.,15
CASSSGQEKNIQYF,TGTGCCAGCAGCTCGGGACAGGAGAAAAACATTCAGTACTTC,TRBV7-9,TRBJ2-4,many,TRBD1,14
CASSIERERGSDTQYF,TGTGCCAGCAGTATAGAGCGGGAGAGGGGATCAGATACGCAGTATTTT,TRBV28,TRBJ2-3,many,TRBD2,16
CASSLGSGTSGRSTGELFF,TGTGCCAGCAGCTTGGGATCCGGGACTAGCGGACGTAGTACCGGGGAGCTGTTTTTT,TRBV11-1,TRBJ2-2,.,TRBD2,19
CASSLGHLATGELFF,TGCGCCAGCAGCTTGGGACACCTGGCCACCGGGGAGCTGTTTTTT,TRBV5-1,TRBJ2-2,few,.,15
CASSPGSILNTEAFF,TGTGCCAGCAGCCCCGGGAGCATTTTGAACACTGAAGCTTTCTTT,TRBV3-1,TRBJ1-1,few,.,15
CSVLGGTGSNIQYF,TGCAGCGTCCTTGGCGGGACAGGGTCGAACATTCAGTACTTC,TRBV29-1,TRBJ2-4,many,TRBD1,14
CASSQDMVNTIYF,TGCGCCAGCAGCCAAGATATGGTAAACACCATATATTTT,TRBV4-3,TRBJ1-3,few,.,13
CSVYGSVAKNIQYF,TGCAGCGTTTATGGGTCGGTAGCCAAAAACATTCAGTACTTC,TRBV29-1,TRBJ2-4,many,.,14
CSARDLTRTYNEQFF,TGCAGTGCTAGAGATTTGACGAGGACCTACAATGAGCAGTTCTTC,TRBV20-1,TRBJ2-1,many,.,15
CAWSVSGRAGPGQNTQYF,TGTGCCTGGAGTGTAAGCGGGAGGGCCGGTCCCGGCCAAAATACGCAGTATTTT,TRBV30,TRBJ2-3,few,TRBD2,18
CASSLMGTESNQPQHF,TGTGCCAGCAGCTTGATGGGGACAGAAAGCAATCAGCCCCAGCATTTT,TRBV5-5,TRBJ1-5,.,TRBD1,16
CASSSTLQGTDTQYF,TGTGCCAGCAGTTCCACCCTACAGGGGACAGATACGCAGTATTTT,TRBV12-3/TRBV12-4,TRBJ2-3,many,TRBD1,15
CASTTTNLVKETQYF,TGTGCCAGCACGACGACAAACCTAGTTAAAGAGACCCAGTACTTC,TRBV7-9,TRBJ2-5,.,.,15
CASSQGATANYGYTF,TGTGCCAGCTCACAGGGGGCAACGGCTAACTATGGCTACACCTTC,TRBV18,TRBJ1-2,.,TRBD1,15
CASSYSNYSPLHF,TGTGCCAGCAGTTACTCGAACTATTCACCCCTCCACTTT,TRBV6-5,TRBJ1-6,many,.,13
CASSLSQTSGDSYNEQFF,TGTGCCAGCAGTTTGTCTCAAACTAGCGGGGACTCCTACAATGAGCAGTTCTTC,TRBV12-3/TRBV12-4,TRBJ2-1,.,TRBD2,18
CASSVGSVGTGELFF,TGTGCCAGCAGCGTAGGATCTGTGGGAACCGGGGAGCTGTTTTTT,TRBV9,TRBJ2-2,many,.,15
CSARARDRGYEQYF,TGCAGTGCTAGAGCCAGGGACAGGGGGTACGAGCAGTACTTC,TRBV20-1,TRBJ2-7,many,TRBD1,14
CASSQIAGGGGQETQYF,TGTGCCAGCAGCCAAATCGCTGGGGGTGGGGGACAAGAGACCCAGTACTTC,TRBV3-1,TRBJ2-5,many,.,17
CATSDPRLGGAEGYTF,TGTGCCACCAGTGATCCGAGGCTCGGAGGGGCGGAGGGCTACACCTTC,TRBV24-1,TRBJ1-2,few,.,16
CASSLGSYNEQFF,TGTGCCAGCAGTTTGGGTTCCTACAATGAGCAGTTCTTC,TRBV5-1,TRBJ2-1,many,.,13
CSARDRAGANSPLHF,TGCAGTGCTAGAGATCGGGCAGGGGCTAATTCACCCCTCCACTTT,TRBV20-1,TRBJ1-6,many,.,15
CASSQTPPSEYEQYF,TGTGCCAGCAGCCAAACCCCGCCTAGCGAATACGAGCAGTACTTC,TRBV7-9,TRBJ2-7,.,.,15
CASSGLAGYSYEQYF,TGCGCCAGCAGCGGACTAGCGGGCTACTCCTACGAGCAGTACTTC,TRBV10-2,TRBJ2-7,.,TRBD2,15
CASSQDPTSGKAGELFF,TGTGCCAGCAGCCAAGATCCGACTAGCGGGAAGGCCGGGGAGCTGTTTTTT,TRBV14,TRBJ2-2,.,TRBD2,17
CASSGDSPLNTEAFF,TGCGCCAGCAGCGGGGACAGCCCTTTGAACACTGAAGCTTTCTTT,TRBV5-1,TRBJ1-1,few,TRBD1,15
CASSFAAGANVLTF,TGTGCCAGCAGCTTCGCTGCTGGGGCCAACGTCCTGACTTTC,TRBV7-9,TRBJ2-6,few,.,14
CASSQRTVYNEQFF,TGTGCCAGCAGCCAGAGGACGGTATACAATGAGCAGTTCTTC,TRBV3-1,TRBJ2-1,.,.,14
CASRGGTGVYNEQFF,TGTGCCAGCAGGGGTGGGACAGGGGTCTACAATGAGCAGTTCTTC,TRBV7-9,TRBJ2-1,many,TRBD1,15
CAWSMGPAGELFF,TGTGCCTGGAGTATGGGGCCCGCCGGGGAGCTGTTTTTT,TRBV30,TRBJ2-2,.,.,13
CASSKEGMRETLQGTGELFF,TGTGCCAGCAGCAAAGAGGGGATGAGGGAAACCCTCCAAGGCACCGGGGAGCTGTTTTTT,TRBV21-1,TRBJ2-2,.,.,20
CASRNMGLAFGELFF,TGCGCCAGCAGAAACATGGGACTAGCGTTCGGGGAGCTGTTTTTT,TRBV4-1,TRBJ2-2,.,TRBD2,15
CASSPHGGSLPTGELFF,TGTGCCAGCAGCCCTCATGGGGGCAGTCTACCCACCGGGGAGCTGTTTTTT,TRBV3-1,TRBJ2-2,few,.,17
CASSLFQRKRQNLGEQFF,TGTGCCAGCAGTTTATTTCAGAGAAAAAGACAGAACCTTGGAGAGCAGTTCTTC,TRBV28,TRBJ2-1,many,.,18
CASAPMGAGELFF,TGTGCCAGCGCCCCAATGGGCGCCGGGGAGCTGTTTTTT,TRBV27,TRBJ2-2,few,.,13
CSVDRDRVLNTEAFF,TGCAGCGTTGATAGGGACAGGGTACTGAACACTGAAGCTTTCTTT,TRBV29-1,TRBJ1-1,many,TRBD1,15
CASQRSTDTQYF,TGTGCCAGCCAGCGAAGCACAGATACGCAGTATTTT,TRBV2,TRBJ2-3,.,.,12